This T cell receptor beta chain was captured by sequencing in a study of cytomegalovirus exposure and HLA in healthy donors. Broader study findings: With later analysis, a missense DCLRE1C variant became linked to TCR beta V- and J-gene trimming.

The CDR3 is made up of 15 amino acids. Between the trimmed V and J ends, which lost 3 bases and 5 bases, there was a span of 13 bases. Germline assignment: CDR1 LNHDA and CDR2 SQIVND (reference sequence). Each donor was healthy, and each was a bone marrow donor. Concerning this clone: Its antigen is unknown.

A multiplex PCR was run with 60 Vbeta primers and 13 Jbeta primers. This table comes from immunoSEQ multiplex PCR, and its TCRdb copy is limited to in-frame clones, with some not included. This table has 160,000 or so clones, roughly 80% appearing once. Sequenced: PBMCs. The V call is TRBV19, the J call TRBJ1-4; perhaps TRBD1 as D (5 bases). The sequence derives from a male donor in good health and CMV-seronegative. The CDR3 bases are TGTGCCAGTAGTATCGGAGGGGCAAAGAATGAAAAACTGTTTTTT. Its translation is CASSIGGAKNEKLFF.